The sequence of this T cell receptor (beta chain) was determined in a study of T cells in Graves' hyperthyroidism and ophthalmopathy. Study outcomes and limitations: Ophthalmopathy cases were set apart from stable hyperthyroidism by a 13 V-J model.

Germline values: CDR1 MNHNS, CDR2 SASEGT. The CDR3 loop spans 14 amino acids. Trimming pared 3 bases from V and 0 bases from J, leaving 9 bases between. Template material for amplifying TCR beta CDR3 regions consisted of RNA transcripts. The study used the HTBI primer set for a first-round RT-PCR of the TCR CDR3. Each CDR3 protein is one row after TCRdb ran MiXCR on the multiplex PCR reads. The data show hundreds of thousands of distinct CDR3 sequences, under 20% seen once. Each diagnosis drew on symptoms, thyroxine, TRAb, thyroid ultrasound and orbital computed tomography findings. Of note for this clonotype: Its antigen is not identified.

The gene calls are TRBV6-1 and TRBJ2-7, with D unclear. The receptor was derived from a woman in her twenties or thirties with Graves' hyperthyroidism. The sample taken for sequencing was blood. In DNA form, the CDR3 reads TGTGCCAGCAGTGAGTTGCGGAACTCCTACGAGCAGTACTTC. Its translation is CASSELRNSYEQYF.